The 29 T cell receptor beta chains reported below all come from one sample, sequenced in a study of blood T cell repertoires in COVID-19. The method was immunoSEQ multiplex PCR; TCRdb's version includes in-frame clones alone and lacks a portion of them. The data contain more than 150,000 clones, about 86% of them seen just once; the ten biggest clones take up 7%. Sample: peripheral blood. All receptors come from a man between 45 and 60 years old with active or convalescent COVID-19.

This clone was counted a single time. This rearrangement joins TRBV4-3 to TRBJ1-5, with D unresolved. The ends were cut back, 5 bases at V and 6 bases at J, with 14 bases in the middle. Germline-derived CDR1 and CDR2 are LGHNA and YSLEER. The CDR3 contains 14 residues. CDR3 bases: TGCGCCAGCAGCTTAATAGCGGGGTTTCAGCCCCAGCATTTT. Its protein product is CASSLIAGFQPQHF.

V gene TRBV7-2 combines with J gene TRBJ1-3, with D possibly matching TRBD1 (5 bases). The CDR3 covers 14 residues. V lost 5 bases and J 4 bases, leaving 12 bases between the germline ends. From germline, CDR1 is SGHTA and CDR2 FQGNSA. CDR3 in amino acids: CASSRGLTGNTIYF. CDR3 nucleotide sequence: TGTGCCAGCAGCCGGGGACTCACAGGAAACACCATATATTTT.

The gene calls are TRBV12-3 or TRBV12-4 and TRBJ1-2, with TRBD1 identical over 10 bases. CDR3 length: 12 amino acids. Trimming at V came to 5 bases and at J to 7 bases, leaving 1 base not matched to a gene. The CDR3 region has the DNA TGTGCCAGCAGTAGGACAGGGGGTGGCTACACCTTC. It is translated as CASSRTGGGYTF.

This clone was seen only once. The J gene is TRBJ1-2, the V gene TRBV15; D is unclear. Trimming took 0 bases from V and 8 from J, leaving 13 bases between them. From germline, CDR1 is LNHNV and CDR2 YYDKDF (reference sequence). The length of the CDR3 is 14 residues. The CDR3 protein is CATSRDWAGVGYTF. The CDR3 DNA is TGTGCCACCAGCAGAGATTGGGCCGGGGTCGGCTACACCTTC.

The chain joins TRBV6-2 or TRBV6-3 to TRBJ1-5; TRBD1 might be the D (5 bases). There are 17 residues in the CDR3. Germline V gives CDR1 MNHEY, CDR2 SVGEGT. V was clipped by 6 bases and J by 0 bases, with 18 bases between them. CDR3 bases: TGTGCCAGCAGCCCTACAGGACTGGACTATAGCAATCAGCCCCAGCATTTT. Translating it yields CASSPTGLDYSNQPQHF.

This clone was recorded a few times. One end of the junction fails to match germline, which may point to a read error. Other DNA variants within this sample encode the same CDR3. V usage is TRBV2 and J usage is TRBJ2-7, with a tentative D call TRBD2 (6 bases). Germline V gene lookup returns CDR1 SNHLY and CDR2 FYNNEI. The length of the CDR3 is 13 residues. For the CDR3, the DNA is TGTGCCAGCAGTGAAGGGACGGAGGGTGGCCTGTGCTTC. This codes for CASSEGTEGGLCF.

The gene calls are TRBV6-5 and TRBJ2-2, with 7 bases matching TRBD1. This CDR3 spans 15 amino acids. Germline V gene data show CDR1 as MNHEY and CDR2 as SVGAGI. V gave up 2 bases and J gave up 4 bases; unmatched junction bases: 4. The chain's CDR3 is CASSYRGRGTGELFF. The CDR3 bases are TGTGCCAGCAGTTACAGGGGGCGCGGCACCGGGGAGCTGTTTTTT.

A few counts support this clone. This sequence joins TRBV7-2 and TRBJ2-5, with TRBD2 identical over 9 bases. CDR1 and CDR2 from the germline V gene are SGHTA and FQGNSA. This CDR3 comprises 18 residues. Losses at the gene ends were 2 bases for V and 2 bases for J; bases not matched to a gene: 12. The CDR3 nucleotides read TGTGCCAGCAGCTTAAGATTCAGCGGGAGGTTCCGGCAAGAGACCCAGTACTTC. Its protein product is CASSLRFSGRFRQETQYF.

This clone showed up just a few times. The chain joins TRBV25-1 to TRBJ1-2; no clear D. CDR1 and CDR2 from the germline V gene are MGHDK and SYGVNS. The CDR3 runs 12 residues. Trimming cost V 7 bases and J 4 bases, with 10 bases left between them. DNA for the CDR3: TGTGCCAGCAATGGAGTGGCCTATGGCTACACCTTC. It codes for CASNGVAYGYTF.

This chain uses TRBV14 with TRBJ2-7; 9 bases are a match to TRBD2. The V and J ends lost 2 bases and 2 bases, in that order; junction bases with no gene match: 7. Germline V lookup: CDR1 SGHDN, CDR2 FVKESK. The CDR3 is 16 residues long. The CDR3 protein is CASSQRGLAFTYEQYF. CDR3 DNA: TGTGCCAGCAGCCAAAGGGGACTAGCATTTACCTACGAGCAGTACTTC.

The genes are TRBV19 and TRBJ1-5, with D tentatively TRBD1 (5 bases). V was clipped by 2 bases and J by 12 bases, with 14 bases between them. This CDR3 spans 13 amino acids. Germline CDR1 LNHDA, CDR2 SQIVND (reference sequence). The CDR3 protein is CASSIPSGRHQHF. CDR3 coding DNA: TGTGCCAGTAGTATACCCTCAGGGCGGCACCAGCATTTT. The variable domain in full, completed from reference TRBV19 and TRBJ1-5, reads DGGITQSPKYLFRKEGQNVTLSCEQNLNHDAMYWYRQDPGQGLRLIYYSQIVNDFQKGDIAEGYSVSREKKESFPLTVTSAQKNPTAFYLCASSIPSGRHQHFGDGTRLSIL.

This sequence joins TRBV19 and TRBJ1-1, with D tentatively TRBD1 (6 bases). V was clipped by 3 bases and J by 3 bases, with 8 bases between them. Germline V gene lookup returns CDR1 LNHDA and CDR2 SQIVND (reference sequence). The CDR3 consists of 13 residues. As DNA, the CDR3 is TGTGCCAGTAGTATGTACAGGGACACTGAAGCTTTCTTT. Its translation: CASSMYRDTEAFF.

Comments on this clone: A junction end diverges from the germline sequence, so it may reflect a read error. The rearrangement joins TRBV4-3 to TRBJ1-2; 8 nucleotides match TRBD1. The CDR3 extends over 12 amino acids. Germline V gene data show CDR1 as LGHNA and CDR2 as YSLEER. CDR3 protein: CASSQAGDRPRF. CDR3 nucleotide sequence: TGCGCCAGCAGCCAAGCCGGGGACAGGCCCCGCTTC.

In its sample, this clone was seen a few times. The rearrangement joins TRBV5-4 to TRBJ2-1; 14 bases match TRBD2. V lost 4 bases, J lost 8 bases, and 5 bases stayed unmatched. The CDR3 has 15 residues. Germline assignment: CDR1 SGHNT and CDR2 YYREEE (reference sequence). The CDR3: CASSGTSGSRDEQFF. The CDR3 DNA reads as TGTGCCAGCAGCGGGACTAGCGGGAGTAGGGATGAGCAGTTCTTC. The full variable domain, completed using reference TRBV5-4 and TRBJ2-1, is ETGVTQSPTHLIKTRGQQVTLRCSSQSGHNTVSWYQQALGQGPQFIFQYYREEENGRGNFPPRFSGLQFPNYSSELNVNALELDDSALYLCASSGTSGSRDEQFFGPGTRLTVL.

The rearrangement links TRBV7-9 to TRBJ1-5; 9 bases are shared with TRBD1. The germline gives CDR1 SEHNR, CDR2 FQNEAQ (reference sequence). The CDR3 is 14 residues long. J gave up 6 bases and V 5 bases, and 5 bases lay outside the gene matches. The CDR3: CASSLTGGAQPQHF. CDR3 DNA: TGTGCCAGCAGCCTCACAGGGGGCGCTCAGCCCCAGCATTTT.

This clone was seen once. The chain couples TRBV19 to TRBJ1-6; D is ambiguous. This CDR3 is 14 amino acids long. Germline V gene lookup returns CDR1 LNHDA and CDR2 SQIVND (reference sequence). V gave up 4 bases and J gave up 5 bases, with 9 bases separating them. CDR3 sequence reads: CASSTRSDNSPLHF. The CDR3 region has the DNA TGTGCCAGTAGTACCCGCAGTGATAATTCACCCCTCCACTTT.

The chain uses TRBV6-2 or TRBV6-3 and TRBJ1-5; TRBD1 matches at 7 bases. V lost 6 bases to trimming and J lost 0 bases; unmatched junction nucleotides: 11. This CDR3 has 17 residues. Germline V gene data show CDR1 as MNHEY and CDR2 as SVGEGT. The DNA of the CDR3 is TGTGCCAGCAGCAGCAGGGGGATCTCCTATAGCAATCAGCCCCAGCATTTT. It is translated as CASSSRGISYSNQPQHF.

The V call is TRBV5-1, the J call TRBJ1-5, with D maybe TRBD1 (6 bases). Germline V gene sequence: CDR1 SGHRS, CDR2 YFSETQ. The CDR3 has 15 residues. Between the trimmed V and J ends, which lost 0 bases and 2 bases, there was a span of 9 bases. The CDR3 bases are TGCGCCAGCAGCTTGGAGGCAGGGGGCAATCAGCCCCAGCATTTT. Translation: CASSLEAGGNQPQHF.

The chain uses TRBV29-1 and TRBJ2-1, with D possibly being TRBD2 (6 bases). The CDR3 is 14 amino acids. Germline CDR1 reads SQVTM; CDR2 reads ANQGSEA. Trimming cost V 3 bases and J 7 bases, with 16 bases left between them. The CDR3 DNA reads as TGCAGCGTTGAGGTCCAGGGAGGTACGAATGAGCAGTTCTTC. This codes for CSVEVQGGTNEQFF.

V is TRBV5-4 and J is TRBJ1-4; 9 nucleotides match TRBD1. The CDR3 consists of 15 residues. J gave up 8 bases and V 4 bases, and 9 bases lay outside the gene matches. Germline V CDR1 and CDR2: SGHNT, YYREEE (reference sequence). The CDR3 DNA reads TGTGCCAGCAGCCGAACCGGGACAGGGCAAGAAAAACTGTTTTTT. It is translated as CASSRTGTGQEKLFF.

The chain recombines TRBV9 with TRBJ2-7, with 8 nucleotides matching TRBD2. CDR3 length equals 15 residues. V lost 4 bases, J lost 3 bases, and 9 bases stayed unmatched. Germline CDR1 is SGDLS and CDR2 is YYNGEE. CDR3 in amino acids: CASSPGGGAVYEQYF. As DNA, the CDR3 is TGTGCCAGCAGCCCGGGAGGGGGGGCGGTCTACGAGCAGTACTTC.

This chain connects TRBV5-6 to TRBJ1-1, with 9 positions matching TRBD1. CDR3 length: 16 residues. Trimming took 0 bases from V and 4 from J; bases not matched to a gene: 7. Germline CDR1 reads SGHDT; CDR2 reads YYEEEE. The CDR3 sequence: CASSLGVRGQGTEAFF. CDR3 coding DNA: TGTGCCAGCAGCTTGGGGGTAAGGGGACAGGGCACTGAAGCTTTCTTT.

The gene calls are TRBV7-9 and TRBJ2-1; 9 nucleotides agree with TRBD2. This CDR3 spans 15 amino acids. The ends lost 5 bases at V and 5 bases at J; junction bases unmatched: 7. Germline-derived CDR1 and CDR2 are SEHNR and FQNEAQ (reference sequence). The CDR3 loop reads CASSLWTSANNEQFF. The CDR3 DNA follows: TGTGCCAGCAGCCTCTGGACTAGCGCCAACAATGAGCAGTTCTTC.

This chain links TRBV6-5 with TRBJ2-7; tentatively, D is TRBD1 (5 bases). The germline gives CDR1 MNHEY, CDR2 SVGAGI. V shed 6 bases and J shed 6 bases, with 12 bases lying between them. The CDR3 is 12 amino acids. The CDR3 DNA reads TGTGCCAGCAGCCTGCCAGGGCCCGAGCAGTACTTC. Encoded protein: CASSLPGPEQYF.

The J gene is TRBJ2-7, the V gene TRBV11-2; 7 nucleotides agree with TRBD1. Germline V lookup: CDR1 SGHAT, CDR2 FQNNGV. V lost 5 bases to trimming and J lost 2 bases; unmatched junction nucleotides: 12. This CDR3 spans 16 amino acids. The chain's CDR3 is CASSPLKGTDPYEQYF. In nucleotides, the CDR3 is TGTGCCAGCAGCCCATTGAAGGGGACAGATCCCTACGAGCAGTACTTC.

The sample holds one count of this clone. The chain joins TRBV24-1 to TRBJ1-5; 9 positions match TRBD1. The germline gives CDR1 KGHDR, CDR2 SFDVKD. The CDR3 covers 14 residues. V lost 9 bases and J lost 6; bases outside the gene matches: 8. This CDR3 is CATQMGQGGQPQHF. CDR3 nucleotides: TGTGCCACCCAAATGGGACAGGGAGGTCAGCCCCAGCATTTT.

This chain uses TRBV15 with TRBJ2-1; D perhaps matches TRBD2 (5 bases). From germline, CDR1 is LNHNV and CDR2 YYDKDF (reference sequence). V dropped 5 bases and J dropped 0 bases, with 11 bases sitting between them. The CDR3 runs to 15 residues. Written as DNA, the CDR3 is TGTGCCACCAGCGTAGCGCGTGGCTCCTACAATGAGCAGTTCTTC. This sequence encodes CATSVARGSYNEQFF.

The chain has TRBV5-1 and TRBJ2-7; 8 nucleotides agree with TRBD1. Trimming removed 3 bases from V and 3 bases from J; junction bases left unmatched: 8. The germline V gene has CDR1 SGHRS and CDR2 YFSETQ. The CDR3 consists of 15 residues. The chain's CDR3 is CASSSALDRGYEQYF. The CDR3 region has the DNA TGCGCCAGCAGCTCGGCCTTAGACAGGGGCTACGAGCAGTACTTC. Full variable domain (outside the CDR3, taken from reference TRBV5-1 and TRBJ2-7): KAGVTQTPRYLIKTRGQQVTLSCSPISGHRSVSWYQQTPGQGLQFLFEYFSETQRNKGNFPGRFSGRQFSNSRSEMNVSTLELGDSALYLCASSSALDRGYEQYFGPGTRLTVT.

The rearrangement links TRBV10-3 to TRBJ1-3; no firm D call. The V gene's germline CDR1 is ENHRY and CDR2 SYGVKD. The CDR3 length is 11 residues. V lost 11 bases to trimming and J lost 4 bases, with 9 bases between them. CDR3 sequence (DNA): TGTGCCTTAGCAGAGGGAAACACCATATATTTT. This translates into CALAEGNTIYF.